The 13 T cell receptor beta chains below all came from one sample that was sequenced in a study of blood T cell repertoires in COVID-19. Generated by immunoSEQ multiplex PCR, the TCRdb table keeps only in-frame clones and is missing some. The profile covers 150,000 or so clones, with around 82% appearing a single time and roughly 15% taken by the ten largest. The sequenced material came from peripheral blood. All receptors come from a human donor with acute or convalescent COVID-19. The donor label of this sample is uncertain.

The gene calls are TRBV9 and TRBJ2-5; 15 positions agree with TRBD2. The V gene end was trimmed by 0 bases and the J gene end by 4 bases; junction bases not matched to a gene: 7. The CDR3 runs 18 residues. Germline V gene lookup returns CDR1 SGDLS and CDR2 YYNGEE. The CDR3 DNA reads as TGTGCCAGCAGCGTAGGGACTAGCGGGGGGGTGCAGGGAGAGACCCAGTACTTC. It encodes CASSVGTSGGVQGETQYF.

V gene TRBV2 combines with J gene TRBJ2-5; D is possibly TRBD2 (5 bases). This CDR3 is built from 14 residues. Germline V gene sequence: CDR1 SNHLY, CDR2 FYNNEI. The germline V and J ends were trimmed by 6 bases and 4 bases, with 15 bases remaining between them. In DNA form, the CDR3 reads TGTGCCAGCAGCCCCCACGCGGGTTCAGAGACCCAGTACTTC. Protein: CASSPHAGSETQYF.

The chain combines TRBV11-3 with TRBJ1-1; D is undetermined. The CDR3 spans 14 residues. Germline values: CDR1 SGHNT, CDR2 YENEEA. Deletions cut 4 bases from V and 3 bases from J, with 12 bases between. CDR3 coding DNA: TGTGCCAGCAGCTCCCGACTTGCTGACACTGAAGCTTTCTTT. Protein: CASSSRLADTEAFF.

The chain is built from TRBV5-6 and TRBJ2-2; the D is unclear. This CDR3 has 12 residues. The germline V gene has CDR1 SGHDT and CDR2 YYEEEE. Trimming pared 3 bases from V and 5 bases from J, leaving 5 bases between. CDR3 DNA: TGTGCCAGCAGCTCCTTTACCGGGGAGCTGTTTTTT. Its translation is CASSSFTGELFF.

J is TRBJ2-3 and V is TRBV19; TRBD2 agrees at 7 bases. Germline V lookup: CDR1 LNHDA, CDR2 SQIVND (reference sequence). The CDR3 loop spans 15 amino acids. J gave up 1 base and V 5 bases, and 6 bases lay outside the gene matches. CDR3 sequence reads: CASSALRGGTDTQYF. DNA of the CDR3: TGTGCCAGTAGTGCTCTCCGGGGGGGCACAGATACGCAGTATTTT.

V and J are TRBV6-4 and TRBJ1-1, with 8 positions matching TRBD1. The CDR3 has 15 amino acids. V dropped 6 bases and J dropped 5; count of bases not matched to a gene: 11. CDR1 and CDR2 from the germline V gene are MRHNA and SNTAGT. The CDR3 nucleotides read TGTGCCAGCAGCGTTAGCAGGGGGCGAGGAACTGAAGCTTTCTTT. It encodes CASSVSRGRGTEAFF.

The CDR3 DNA is TGTGCCAGCAGCTTAGGCCCCTCAGGGGGCTACACCTTC. Translating gives CASSLGPSGGYTF. The chain recombines TRBV7-9 with TRBJ1-2; a possible D gene is TRBD1 (5 bases). The V end was cut by 1 base, the J end by 8 bases, with 11 bases between. Looked up from germline, CDR1 is SEHNR and CDR2 is FQNEAQ (reference sequence). The CDR3 totals 13 residues.

The chain employs TRBV5-1 and TRBJ2-1, with a possible D match to TRBD2 (5 bases). This CDR3 has 13 amino acids. The V gene lost 6 bases and the J gene lost 4 bases, with 11 bases spanning the gap. Germline loops: CDR1 SGHRS, CDR2 YFSETQ. The CDR3 reads CASTPGIYNEQFF. The CDR3 nucleotides are TGCGCCAGCACCCCGGGAATATACAATGAGCAGTTCTTC.

This rearrangement joins TRBV7-2 to TRBJ1-5; no reliable D call. The CDR3 is made up of 13 amino acids. Trimming took off 5 bases at V and 5 bases at J, with 10 bases between the two ends. Germline V CDR1 and CDR2: SGHTA, FQGNSA. The chain's CDR3 is CASSLGPDQPQHF. CDR3 nucleotide sequence: TGTGCCAGCAGCCTTGGGCCCGATCAGCCCCAGCATTTT.

CDR3 protein: CASSPNRGGTGELFF. The CDR3 DNA follows: TGTGCCAGCAGCCCTAACAGGGGTGGGACCGGGGAGCTGTTTTTT. This chain links TRBV11-2 with TRBJ2-2, with 7 bases identical to TRBD1. This CDR3 has 15 residues. Germline CDR1 SGHAT, CDR2 FQNNGV. Trimming took 5 bases from V and 5 from J; bases not matched to a gene: 8.

The rearrangement links TRBV7-9 to TRBJ1-3; unclear D gene. The CDR3 sequence is 13 residues long. The V gene's germline CDR1 is SEHNR and CDR2 FQNEAQ (reference sequence). Deletions cut 4 bases from V and 0 bases from J, with 4 bases between. The CDR3 nucleotides read TGTGCCAGCAGCTCCTACTCTGGAAACACCATATATTTT. The encoded protein is CASSSYSGNTIYF. The whole variable domain, remainder taken from reference TRBV7-9 and TRBJ1-3, is DTGVSQNPRHKITKRGQNVTFRCDPISEHNRLYWYRQTLGQGPEFLTYFQNEAQLEKSRLLSDRFSAERPKGSFSTLEIQRTEQGDSAMYLCASSSYSGNTIYFGEGSWLTVV.

This clone was counted only a few times. This chain connects TRBV10-3 to TRBJ2-2, with D possibly matching TRBD1 (6 bases). The germline V gene encodes CDR1 ENHRY and CDR2 SYGVKD. CDR3 length: 15 amino acids. Trimming removed 6 bases at V and 4 bases at J, with 15 bases between. CDR3 nucleotides: TGTGCCATCAGGCCTTGGCAGGGGAGCACCGGGGAGCTGTTTTTT. As protein: CAIRPWQGSTGELFF.

This clone was seen only a few times. The chain joins TRBV7-2 to TRBJ1-6; maybe TRBD1 (6 bases). Trimming left V 5 bases short and J 7 bases short, with 15 bases between. CDR1 and CDR2 (germline): SGHTA, FQGNSA. This CDR3 region has 15 residues. CDR3 bases: TGTGCCAGCAGCCCACAAGGACAGTTAAATTCACCCCTCCACTTT. Its protein is CASSPQGQLNSPLHF.